This TCR beta chain emerged from a study of blood T cell repertoires in COVID-19. Generated by immunoSEQ multiplex PCR, the TCRdb table keeps only in-frame clones and is missing some. This table has roughly 300,000 clones, about 85% appearing once. The V end lost 5 bases, the J end lost 4 bases, and 8 bases lay between the germline ends. The CDR3 is 12 amino acids. Germline V gene lookup returns CDR1 SEHNR and CDR2 FQNEAQ (reference sequence). Sequencing used peripheral blood. The chain uses TRBV7-9 and TRBJ1-2, with D maybe TRBD1 (5 bases). This clonotype originated in a human donor in a cohort sampled during active COVID-19. DNA for the CDR3: TGTGCCAGCAGCCTAAGGGGCTATGGCTACACCTTC. This codes for CASSLRGYGYTF.